A selection of T cell receptor beta chains follows, all from one sample in a study of T-cell memory formation after mild COVID-19. TCRdb used MiXCR to reprocess the 5' RACE reads, holding one entry per CDR3 protein. The repertoire includes 15,000 to 20,000 distinct CDR3 sequences, over 20% of them detected once, and approximately 60% sits in the top ten. The sample comprised PBMCs or a T cell subset sorted from them (not recorded which). The source is a man between 18 and 35 years old who had mild COVID-19 (a few samples of this study predate the infection). Cell type and time point are not known. Both conserved end residues are part of each CDR3. A D gene is named only where the DNA matches it firmly. Clone size is shown for a subset of rows, as once, few, many or a class of expanded clone.

v_gene	j_gene	d_gene	abundance	CDR3aa	CDR3nt
TRBV7-2	TRBJ1-1	NA	many	CASSGLNTEAFF	TGTGCCAGCAGCGGACTGAACACTGAAGCTTTCTTT
TRBV27	TRBJ1-5	NA	many	CASSPTGFSNQPQHF	TGTGCCAGCAGCCCAACAGGGTTTAGCAATCAGCCCCAGCATTTT
TRBV27	TRBJ2-3	NA	NA	CASSLPGARDTQYF	TGTGCCAGCAGCCTCCCCGGAGCGCGGGATACGCAGTATTTT
TRBV7-2	TRBJ2-5	NA	NA	CASSLNAGQETQYF	TGTGCCAGCAGCTTGAATGCAGGGCAAGAGACCCAGTACTTC
TRBV12-3/TRBV12-4	TRBJ2-1	TRBD2	NA	CASRETSGPFRQFF	TGTGCCAGCAGAGAGACTAGCGGGCCCTTTCGGCAGTTCTTC
TRBV5-1	TRBJ2-5	NA	NA	CASSGEETQYF	TGCGCCAGCAGCGGAGAAGAGACCCAGTACTTC
TRBV5-1	TRBJ1-2	NA	few	CASSPRRQAYGYTF	TGCGCCAGCAGCCCCCGTCGGCAGGCCTATGGCTACACCTTC
TRBV11-3	TRBJ2-3	NA	NA	CASRPYGTGNTDTQYF	TGTGCCAGCAGACCTTACGGAACAGGGAACACAGATACGCAGTATTTT
TRBV7-9	TRBJ1-1	NA	NA	CASSILKGFPLHQNTEAFF	TGTGCCAGCAGCATACTTAAGGGTTTCCCGCTACATCAAAACACTGAAGCTTTCTTT
TRBV24-1	TRBJ2-1	TRBD1	NA	CATSDVRDRAHEQFF	TGTGCCACCAGTGATGTCCGGGACAGGGCCCATGAGCAGTTCTTC
TRBV20-1	TRBJ2-7	TRBD1	few	CSARTGIRYEQYF	TGCAGTGCTAGGACAGGGATCCGCTACGAGCAGTACTTC
TRBV9	TRBJ1-1	NA	many	CASSQGDRTYEAFF	TGTGCCAGCAGCCAGGGCGACAGGACGTACGAAGCTTTCTTT
TRBV3-2	TRBJ1-4	NA	few	CASSQTDKREKLFF	TGTGCCAGCAGCCAGACAGATAAAAGAGAAAAACTGTTTTTT
TRBV6-2/TRBV6-3	TRBJ2-7	TRBD1	NA	CASIRDSSYEQYF	TGTGCCAGCATTAGGGACAGCTCCTACGAGCAGTACTTC
TRBV6-2/TRBV6-3	TRBJ2-7	TRBD1	NA	CASSLQGAALSEQYF	TGTGCCAGCAGTTTACAGGGGGCAGCCCTGAGCGAGCAGTACTTC
TRBV20-1	TRBJ2-5	NA	many	CSARGWTQYF	TGCAGTGCTAGGGGCTGGACCCAGTACTTC
TRBV2	TRBJ2-1	NA	NA	CASSVGGGSQFF	TGTGCCAGCAGTGTAGGGGGTGGTTCACAGTTCTTC
TRBV7-3	TRBJ2-1	TRBD1	NA	CASSLTGGPYYYNEQFF	TGTGCCAGCAGCTTAACAGGGGGCCCATATTACTACAATGAGCAGTTCTTC
TRBV7-8	TRBJ1-2	TRBD1	NA	CASSPSRTGRNYGYTF	TGTGCCAGCAGCCCTAGTAGGACAGGAAGAAACTATGGCTACACCTTC
TRBV11-2	TRBJ2-1	NA	many	CASSFTGSSYNEQFF	TGTGCCAGCAGCTTCACAGGTAGCTCCTACAATGAGCAGTTCTTC
TRBV12-5	TRBJ2-3	NA	many	CASGLVRGADTDTQYF	TGTGCTAGTGGTTTGGTACGAGGGGCCGACACAGATACGCAGTATTTT
TRBV7-6	TRBJ2-1	TRBD2	once	CASSPTLAGGPNEQFF	TGTGCCAGCAGCCCTACCCTAGCGGGGGGGCCGAATGAGCAGTTCTTC
TRBV6-2/TRBV6-3	TRBJ1-1	NA	few	CASSPRSTEAFF	TGTGCCAGCAGCCCAAGGAGCACTGAAGCTTTCTTT
TRBV7-2	TRBJ1-3	NA	few	CASSRTVSGNTIYF	TGTGCCAGCAGCCGGACAGTCTCTGGAAACACCATATATTTT
TRBV13	TRBJ2-7	NA	NA	CASMSLDLIPPFWEQYF	TGTGCCAGCATGTCTTTGGACTTAATCCCTCCCTTTTGGGAGCAGTACTTC
TRBV6-2/TRBV6-3	TRBJ1-6	NA	NA	CASSPWMSSYNSPLHF	TGTGCCAGCAGTCCTTGGATGAGCTCCTATAATTCACCCCTCCACTTT
TRBV6-5	TRBJ1-2	TRBD1	NA	CASSYEGGGYGYTF	TGTGCCAGCAGTTACGAAGGGGGCGGTTATGGCTACACCTTC
TRBV29-1	TRBJ1-2	NA	NA	CSVEVQGRSYTF	TGCAGCGTTGAAGTACAGGGTCGGAGCTACACCTTC
TRBV5-1	TRBJ2-1	TRBD2	NA	CASSQRGVNEQFF	TGCGCCAGCAGCCAGCGGGGGGTCAATGAGCAGTTCTTC
TRBV7-9	TRBJ2-7	TRBD1	few	CASSSYPGTGGYRRYEQYF	TGTGCCAGCAGCTCTTATCCCGGGACAGGGGGCTACAGGAGATACGAGCAGTACTTC
TRBV5-1	TRBJ2-2	NA	many	CASRVQGSGTGELFF	TGCGCCAGCAGGGTACAGGGATCGGGCACCGGGGAGCTGTTTTTT
TRBV6-4	TRBJ1-1	NA	NA	CASSDRDNTEAFF	TGTGCCAGCAGTGACCGGGACAACACTGAAGCTTTCTTT
TRBV18	TRBJ1-1	NA	many	CASSPPDSGRGTAFF	TGTGCCAGCTCACCACCAGACTCGGGCCGGGGGACGGCTTTCTTT
TRBV7-4	TRBJ2-5	NA	many	CASNYRPGQETQYF	TGTGCCAGCAACTACCGACCCGGACAAGAGACCCAGTACTTC
TRBV29-1	TRBJ1-2	TRBD1	NA	CSVLDRVGGYTF	TGCAGCGTACTCGACAGGGTCGGTGGCTACACCTTC
TRBV27	TRBJ1-3	NA	few	CASRPLRDTSGNTIYF	TGTGCCAGCAGGCCTCTCCGGGACACCTCTGGAAACACCATATATTTT
TRBV11-3	TRBJ2-1	TRBD2	NA	CASRGLAGEEQFF	TGTGCCAGCAGGGGACTAGCGGGAGAGGAGCAGTTCTTC
TRBV29-1	TRBJ2-1	NA	many	CSVYGTGFYNEQFF	TGCAGCGTGTACGGGACCGGGTTCTACAATGAGCAGTTCTTC
TRBV5-1	TRBJ2-3	NA	many	CASSLSETSMNTQYF	TGCGCCAGCAGCTTGTCCGAAACTAGTATGAATACGCAGTATTTT
TRBV4-3	TRBJ2-1	NA	many	CASSQAPAGVDEQFF	TGCGCCAGCAGCCAAGCCCCAGCAGGTGTCGATGAGCAGTTCTTC
TRBV6-6	TRBJ2-7	NA	many	CASGAIEQYF	TGTGCCAGCGGTGCGATCGAGCAGTACTTC
TRBV28	TRBJ1-5	NA	many	CASSLRYNQPQHF	TGTGCCAGCAGTTTGAGGTACAATCAGCCCCAGCATTTT
TRBV28	TRBJ2-7	TRBD2	many	CASSLIAGVSYEQYF	TGTGCCAGCAGTTTAATAGCGGGGGTCAGCTACGAGCAGTACTTC
TRBV5-4	TRBJ1-1	NA	few	CASRAETSEAFF	TGTGCCAGCAGGGCTGAGACCTCTGAAGCTTTCTTT
TRBV5-1	TRBJ2-5	NA	many	CASSFGGHGFSPQETQYF	TGCGCCAGCAGCTTTGGGGGACACGGGTTTTCCCCCCAAGAGACCCAGTACTTC
TRBV7-6	TRBJ2-2	NA	many	CASSLTRVAESNTGELFF	TGTGCCAGCAGCTTAACGCGGGTAGCCGAGTCGAACACCGGGGAGCTGTTTTTT
TRBV7-6	TRBJ2-1	TRBD2	many	CASSYGGGSYNEQFF	TGTGCCAGCAGCTACGGGGGGGGGTCCTACAATGAGCAGTTCTTC
TRBV5-1	TRBJ2-2	TRBD1	many	CASSLDRGLTTGELFF	TGCGCCAGCAGCTTGGACAGGGGGTTAACCACCGGGGAGCTGTTTTTT
TRBV7-9	TRBJ2-1	TRBD2	many	CASSFGTSGDEQFF	TGTGCCAGCAGCTTTGGAACTAGCGGGGACGAGCAGTTCTTC
TRBV7-9	TRBJ2-7	NA	NA	CASSTRDTGEQYF	TGTGCCAGCAGCACACGGGACACGGGGGAGCAGTACTTC